This T cell receptor (beta chain) was sequenced in a study of T cell responses to AZD1222 COVID-19 vaccine. Across the whole study: Pooling was applied to second doses at about 4 or about 12 weeks.

TCRdb keeps only in-frame clones here, not all; method: immunoSEQ multiplex PCR. The sample records 75,000 to 90,000 clones, around 83% being singletons. Worth noting for this clone: Its antigen is not known.

The CDR3 has 13 residues. Germline CDR1 and CDR2: KGHDR and SFDVKD. V lost 9 bases and J lost 0, with 10 bases in between. Study-level results: Spike-specific TCRs gained breadth and depth after people received two AZD1222 doses.

Sequences were derived from peripheral blood, sampled on day 0 of AZD1222 vaccination. The chain joins TRBV24-1 to TRBJ1-1; D may be TRBD1 (6 bases). The clonotype was recovered from an adult in good health. The CDR3 spells CATSAGVNTEAFF. CDR3 bases: TGTGCCACCTCGGCAGGGGTGAACACTGAAGCTTTCTTT.